The 29 T cell receptor beta chains below all came from one sample that was sequenced in a study of CD8 T cells in ankylosing spondylitis. Their antigen targets remain unknown. Study findings and constraints: Ankylosing spondylitis blood appeared to be characterized by a TCR beta motif of 8 or 9 highly homologous variants.

TCRdb re-analysed the 5' RACE reads in MiXCR, keeping a single row per CDR3 protein. The data show about 330,000 distinct CDR3 sequences, with roughly 8% seen just once and approximately 14% held by the top ten. Sequencing was performed on blood, either unsorted or a sorted T cell fraction (not recorded which). The source is a male donor with ankylosing spondylitis.

This sequence joins TRBV6-2 or TRBV6-3 and TRBJ2-2; D may correspond to TRBD1 or TRBD2 (5 bases each). V was pared by 6 bases and J by 7 bases, with 12 bases between. CDR3 size: 13 residues. Germline lookup yields CDR1 MNHEY and CDR2 SVGEGT. CDR3 protein: CASRGTVGGELFF. The CDR3 region has the DNA TGTGCCAGCAGGGGGACGGTCGGCGGGGAGCTGTTTTTT.

The chain recombines TRBV18 with TRBJ2-7; tentative D call: TRBD2 (6 bases). The germline V gene has CDR1 KGHSH and CDR2 LQKENI. The CDR3 consists of 16 residues. Trimming cost V 3 bases and J 4 bases, with 19 bases left between them. The DNA for the CDR3 is TGTGCCAGCTCACCCCCAGGAGGCCGTGCGGGGTACGAGCAGTACTTC. Protein product: CASSPPGGRAGYEQYF.

The rearrangement links TRBV7-9 to TRBJ1-1; D call uncertain. CDR3 length equals 12 residues. Trimming left V 4 bases short and J 4 bases short, with 7 bases between. The germline CDR1 and CDR2 sequences are SEHNR and FQNEAQ (reference sequence). In nucleotides, the CDR3 is TGTGCCAGCAGCTATGATTTCACTGAAGCTTTCTTT. Residues: CASSYDFTEAFF.

This chain links TRBV5-1 with TRBJ2-1, with TRBD1 identical over 10 bases. The CDR3 extends over 15 amino acids. The trim removed 4 bases at V and 5 bases at J, leaving 6 bases unmatched. CDR1 is SGHRS, CDR2 YFSETQ, per germline. As DNA, the CDR3 is TGCGCCAGCAGCGCGGGACAGGGGTCCCACAATGAGCAGTTCTTC. Translation gives CASSAGQGSHNEQFF. Full variable domain (remainder filled in from reference TRBV5-1 and TRBJ2-1): KAGVTQTPRYLIKTRGQQVTLSCSPISGHRSVSWYQQTPGQGLQFLFEYFSETQRNKGNFPGRFSGRQFSNSRSEMNVSTLELGDSALYLCASSAGQGSHNEQFFGPGTRLTVL.

This clonotype appeared many times. The rearrangement uses TRBV18 and TRBJ2-1; 12 bases match TRBD2. Germline CDR1 is KGHSH and CDR2 is LQKENI. The CDR3 extends over 17 amino acids. V trimming: 1 base; J trimming: 1 base; junction bases outside the gene matches: 2. The CDR3 region is CASSPQTSGSSYNEQFF. Here the CDR3 DNA reads TGTGCCAGCTCACCACAGACTAGCGGGAGTTCCTACAATGAGCAGTTCTTC.

This clonotype was seen at least ten times. This sequence joins TRBV7-9 and TRBJ2-1; D might be TRBD2 (5 bases). Trimming left V 5 bases short and J 3 bases short, with 11 bases between. Germline CDR1 reads SEHNR; CDR2 reads FQNEAQ (reference sequence). The CDR3 is 14 amino acids. The chain's CDR3 is CASSHIAGYNEQFF. The CDR3 DNA reads as TGTGCCAGCAGCCACATCGCGGGCTACAATGAGCAGTTCTTC.

V gene TRBV20-1 combines with J gene TRBJ2-7, with a possible D match to TRBD1 (5 bases). Trimming shortened V by 2 bases and J by 4 bases, and 15 bases separated the two germline ends. This CDR3 has 14 amino acids. Germline V gene data show CDR1 as DFQATT and CDR2 as SNEGSKA (reference sequence). CDR3 sequence (DNA): TGCAGTGCTAGAAAGGGCCAGGGTCTATACGAGCAGTACTTC. It is translated as CSARKGQGLYEQYF.

This rearrangement joins TRBV28 to TRBJ2-6; perhaps TRBD2 as D (6 bases). Germline lookup yields CDR1 MDHEN and CDR2 SYDVKM. V lost 4 bases and J lost 0, with 31 bases in between. The CDR3 runs to 23 residues. Written as DNA, the CDR3 is TGTGCCAGCAGTTCCCCCCCCCCGGGCCTGGCGGGAAACTACCCCTCTGGGGCCAACGTCCTGACTTTC. Translating it yields CASSSPPPGLAGNYPSGANVLTF.

The V call is TRBV11-3, the J call TRBJ1-4; D uncertain. Germline loops: CDR1 SGHNT, CDR2 YENEEA. V lost 5 bases and J lost 7, with 14 bases in between. There are 14 residues in the CDR3. In nucleotides, the CDR3 is TGTGCCAGCAGCGTGAGGGCTGTTATTGAAAAACTGTTTTTT. Translating it yields CASSVRAVIEKLFF.

The rearrangement joins TRBV28 to TRBJ2-1; 11 bases map to TRBD2. The CDR3 extends over 16 amino acids. J lost 4 bases, V lost 5 bases, and 7 bases had no gene match. Per the germline V gene, CDR1 is MDHEN and CDR2 is SYDVKM. The CDR3 is CASSVQLAGAYNEQFF. The CDR3, as DNA: TGTGCCAGCAGTGTCCAACTAGCGGGAGCGTACAATGAGCAGTTCTTC.

The CDR3 spells CASSADGTLPAQPQHF. The CDR3 DNA reads as TGTGCCAGCAGCGCAGATGGGACACTTCCCGCTCAGCCCCAGCATTTT. The chain employs TRBV2 and TRBJ1-5; possible D gene TRBD1, 6 bases. V lost 6 bases and J lost 6, with 21 bases in between. Per the germline V gene, CDR1 is SNHLY and CDR2 is FYNNEI. There are 16 residues in the CDR3.

In its sample, this clonotype was seen many times. This chain connects TRBV9 to TRBJ2-7; 8 nucleotides line up with TRBD2. J lost 2 bases, V lost 10 bases, and 5 bases had no gene match. The CDR3 covers 12 residues. Germline-derived CDR1 and CDR2 are SGDLS and YYNGEE. The CDR3 DNA reads as TGTGCCTCGGGGGGGAGTACCTACGAGCAGTACTTC. Its translation: CASGGSTYEQYF.

The CDR3 DNA sequence: TGCGCCAGCAGCCCCTCGGACGTCTACTCCTACGAGCAGTACTTC. The encoded protein is CASSPSDVYSYEQYF. This chain uses TRBV4-1 with TRBJ2-7; no clear D gene. This CDR3 region has 15 residues. Trimming took 4 bases from V and 0 from J, leaving 13 bases between them. Germline V lookup: CDR1 MGHRA, CDR2 YSYEKL.

The J gene is TRBJ2-1, the V gene TRBV20-1; TRBD2 is a possible D gene (5 bases). In germline, CDR1 is DFQATT, CDR2 SNEGSKA (reference sequence). The V end was cut by 5 bases, the J end by 1 base, with 24 bases between. There are 18 residues in the CDR3. The CDR3 DNA reads TGCAGTGCTCCCTCGTTTTTAGGAGCTAAGCGGTCCTACAATGAGCAGTTCTTC. It codes for CSAPSFLGAKRSYNEQFF.

This clonotype was detected a few times. V gene TRBV28 combines with J gene TRBJ2-1; weak D call: TRBD2 (6 bases). The V gene's germline CDR1 is MDHEN and CDR2 SYDVKM. There are 17 residues in the CDR3. Between the trimmed V and J ends, which lost 7 bases and 3 bases, there was a span of 22 bases. The CDR3 sequence is CASTSGRREHNYNEQFF. CDR3 DNA sequence: TGTGCCAGCACTTCTGGTCGTCGGGAGCATAACTACAATGAGCAGTTCTTC.

The chain joins TRBV29-1 to TRBJ1-2, with no clear D. The CDR3 runs 12 residues. Looked up from germline, CDR1 is SQVTM and CDR2 is ANQGSEA. The ends were cut back, 4 bases at V and 2 bases at J, with 8 bases in the middle. This CDR3 is CSVGKTNYGYTF. The CDR3 DNA sequence: TGCAGCGTTGGAAAGACCAACTATGGCTACACCTTC.

The chain uses TRBV7-6 and TRBJ2-7; weak D call: TRBD1 (6 bases). This CDR3 is built from 13 residues. Germline CDR1 reads SGHVS; CDR2 reads FNYEAQ. The germline V and J ends were trimmed by 4 bases and 3 bases, with 10 bases remaining between them. The CDR3 loop reads CASSYRDNYEQYF. The CDR3 nucleotides are TGTGCCAGCAGCTACCGGGACAACTACGAGCAGTACTTC.

The CDR3 here is CASSYGAGQETQYF. CDR3 sequence (DNA): TGTGCCAGCAGTTACGGCGCCGGTCAAGAGACCCAGTACTTC. The chain employs TRBV7-3 and TRBJ2-5; D not certain. The CDR3 totals 14 residues. CDR1 is SGHTA, CDR2 FQGTGA, per germline. V shed 6 bases and J shed 2 bases, with 13 bases lying between them.

This clonotype was observed many times. The chain combines TRBV7-3 with TRBJ2-3, with D tentatively TRBD2 (6 bases). Trimming stripped 5 bases from V and 0 bases from J, with 12 bases between. This CDR3 region has 15 residues. CDR1 is SGHTA, CDR2 FQGTGA, per germline. The CDR3 loop reads CASSPGTLSTDTQYF. DNA of the CDR3: TGTGCCAGCAGCCCCGGGACTCTGAGCACAGATACGCAGTATTTT.

This clonotype was observed a few times. This chain joins TRBV20-1 and TRBJ2-2; D is perhaps TRBD1 or TRBD2 (5 bases each). Looked up from germline, CDR1 is DFQATT and CDR2 is SNEGSKA (reference sequence). The CDR3 runs to 15 residues. V lost 6 bases and J lost 0, with 14 bases in between. In DNA, the CDR3 is TGCAGTGCGGAAACCGGGGACGCGAACACCGGGGAGCTGTTTTTT. It encodes CSAETGDANTGELFF.

This clonotype was recorded a few times. The genes are TRBV29-1 and TRBJ1-1; TRBD1 is a possible D gene (5 bases). This CDR3 has 11 residues. Germline V gene sequence: CDR1 SQVTM, CDR2 ANQGSEA. CDR3 sequence: CAGGMNTEAFF. In nucleotides, the CDR3 is TGCGCCGGGGGGATGAACACTGAAGCTTTCTTT.

The CDR3 DNA reads TGCGCCAGCAGCTTGGGGGGTGAATTCGACGAGCAGTACTTC. The encoded protein is CASSLGGEFDEQYF. This chain uses TRBV5-1 with TRBJ2-7, with D hard to call. CDR3 length: 14 residues. V lost 0 bases, J lost 5 bases, and 12 bases lay in between. Germline V gene sequence: CDR1 SGHRS, CDR2 YFSETQ.

This clonotype was counted at least ten times. This chain joins TRBV5-1 and TRBJ2-5, with unresolved D. The CDR3 has 11 residues. Between the trimmed V and J ends, which lost 1 base and 5 bases, there was a span of 3 bases. The germline V gene encodes CDR1 SGHRS and CDR2 YFSETQ. CDR3 bases: TGCGCCAGCAGCTTGTGGGAGACCCAGTACTTC. Its translation is CASSLWETQYF.

V is TRBV28 and J is TRBJ1-5; unclear D gene. This CDR3 contains 12 residues. CDR1 MDHEN and CDR2 SYDVKM come from the germline V gene. The V gene lost 7 bases and the J gene lost 2 bases, with 6 bases spanning the gap. The CDR3 nucleotides read TGTGCCAGCACGGGCGGCAATCAGCCCCAGCATTTT. Its translation: CASTGGNQPQHF.

The rearrangement uses TRBV7-3 and TRBJ2-1; TRBD2 matches at 16 bases. Germline-derived CDR1 and CDR2 are SGHTA and FQGTGA. The CDR3 has 17 residues. The trim removed 0 bases at V and 8 bases at J, leaving 4 bases unmatched. CDR3 loop: CASSLTGTSGRAHEQFF. In DNA form, the CDR3 reads TGTGCCAGCAGCTTAACCGGGACTAGCGGGAGGGCCCATGAGCAGTTCTTC.

This clonotype occurred a few times. This sequence joins TRBV5-1 and TRBJ1-1, with no clear D. The CDR3 spans 14 residues. V shed 0 bases and J shed 6 bases, with 12 bases lying between them. Germline V lookup: CDR1 SGHRS, CDR2 YFSETQ. The CDR3 nucleotides read TGCGCCAGCAGCTTGGGCAGGCAATCCGCTGAAGCTTTCTTT. Translating gives CASSLGRQSAEAFF.

This chain links TRBV11-2 with TRBJ1-1; 8 bases align to TRBD1. The CDR3 extends over 14 amino acids. With V trimmed by 5 bases and J by 4 bases, 6 bases remained unmatched. CDR1 and CDR2 from the germline V gene are SGHAT and FQNNGV. The CDR3, as DNA: TGTGCCAGCAGCGCCATAGGACAGGGCACTGAAGCTTTCTTT. It yields the protein CASSAIGQGTEAFF.

The chain employs TRBV11-1 and TRBJ2-7; D may be TRBD2 (6 bases). Trimming cost V 5 bases and J 9 bases, with 17 bases left between them. The CDR3 is 13 amino acids. Germline V lookup: CDR1 SGHAT, CDR2 FQDESV (reference sequence). The DNA for the CDR3 is TGTGCCAGCAGCGGGACTCTGGGGATCGGGCAGTACTTC. Translation: CASSGTLGIGQYF.

In this sample, this clonotype turned up many times. The chain uses TRBV7-2 and TRBJ2-7, with 7 bases matching TRBD1. The CDR3 covers 14 residues. With V trimmed by 4 bases and J by 6 bases, 9 bases remained unmatched. Per the germline V gene, CDR1 is SGHTA and CDR2 is FQGNSA. The CDR3 region is CASSSDRESVEQYF. The CDR3 nucleotides read TGTGCCAGCAGCTCCGACAGGGAGAGCGTCGAGCAGTACTTC.